Following are 2 T cell receptor beta chains from one sample sequenced in a study of CD8 T cells in ankylosing spondylitis. The study, taken as a whole, reports: Ankylosing spondylitis blood seemed to carry a telltale TCR beta motif made of roughly eight highly homologous variants.

Antigen specificity for these receptors is unknown. TCRdb reprocessed the 5' RACE reads with MiXCR, giving one entry per CDR3 protein. The repertoire holds roughly 670,000 distinct CDR3 sequences, with under 20% as singletons. What was sequenced was blood, either unsorted or a sorted T cell fraction (not recorded which). The receptors derive from a male donor with ankylosing spondylitis.

The table lists this clonotype with a few counts. This chain connects TRBV6-2 or TRBV6-3 to TRBJ1-5, with TRBD1 matching over 8 bases. V dropped 2 bases and J dropped 6; count of bases not matched to a gene: 9. The CDR3 is 16 amino acids. The germline CDR1 and CDR2 sequences are MNHEY and SVGEGT. CDR3 nucleotide sequence: TGTGCCAGCAGTTACCCGTCAGGGGGCGGGAGTCAGCCCCAGCATTTT. Translating gives CASSYPSGGGSQPQHF.

This clonotype has more than one count but fewer than ten. This chain joins TRBV28 and TRBJ2-1, with 13 bases that match TRBD2. V was pared by 4 bases and J by 9 bases, with 12 bases of the junction left unmatched. CDR1 is MDHEN and CDR2 is SYDVKM in the germline V gene. CDR3 size: 17 residues. The CDR3 is CASSSPGLAGVSSEQFF. The DNA of the CDR3 is TGTGCCAGCAGTTCCCCCGGACTAGCGGGAGTAAGCAGTGAGCAGTTCTTC. The complete variable domain, with remaining parts taken from reference TRBV28 and TRBJ2-1, reads DVKVTQSSRYLVKRTGEKVFLECVQDMDHENMFWYRQDPGLGLRLIYFSYDVKMKEKGDIPEGYSVSREKKERFSLILESASTNQTSMYLCASSSPGLAGVSSEQFFGPGTRLTVL.